A single sample is the source of the 28 T cell receptor beta chains below, sequenced in a study of blood T cell repertoires in COVID-19. Measured with immunoSEQ multiplex PCR; TCRdb has only the in-frame clones, and not every one. The sample shows nearly 60,000 clones, around 91% of them seen only once. The sequencing sample was made of peripheral blood. The receptors shown here come from a man between 60 and 75 years old with active COVID-19.

This chain joins TRBV7-9 and TRBJ1-3; TRBD1 agrees at 8 bases. This CDR3 contains 16 residues. The ends lost 5 bases at V and 0 bases at J; junction bases unmatched: 6. The germline V gene has CDR1 SEHNR and CDR2 FQNEAQ (reference sequence). The CDR3, as DNA: TGTGCCAGCAGCAGACAGGGGCTCCCCTCTGGAAACACCATATATTTT. Translation gives CASSRQGLPSGNTIYF.

The chain couples TRBV29-1 to TRBJ1-2; D remains unclear. The CDR3 length is 10 residues. V lost 5 bases and J lost 8, with 9 bases in between. The germline CDR1 and CDR2 sequences are SQVTM and ANQGSEA. CDR3 bases: TGCAGCGTTTTGGAGGGCGGCTACACCTTC. It translates to CSVLEGGYTF.

The chain uses TRBV7-8 and TRBJ2-1, with a possible D match to TRBD1 (5 bases). Germline V lookup: CDR1 SGHVS, CDR2 FQNEAQ. CDR3 length equals 14 residues. Trimming stripped 4 bases from V and 6 bases from J, with 13 bases between. As DNA, the CDR3 is TGTGCCAGCAGCTCCATTGACAGCATCAATGAGCAGTTCTTC. It specifies CASSSIDSINEQFF.

This chain links TRBV19 with TRBJ1-5; TRBD1 matches 7 bases. The CDR3 length is 16 residues. With V trimmed by 3 bases and J by 3 bases, 8 bases remained unmatched. CDR1 and CDR2 (germline): LNHDA, SQIVND (reference sequence). The CDR3 bases are TGTGCCAGTAGTATCCAGCCGGGACAGATCAATCAGCCCCAGCATTTT. Translation gives CASSIQPGQINQPQHF. The variable domain in full, completed from reference TRBV19 and TRBJ1-5, reads DGGITQSPKYLFRKEGQNVTLSCEQNLNHDAMYWYRQDPGQGLRLIYYSQIVNDFQKGDIAEGYSVSREKKESFPLTVTSAQKNPTAFYLCASSIQPGQINQPQHFGDGTRLSIL.

This chain links TRBV10-3 with TRBJ2-6, with a possible D match to TRBD1 (6 bases). In germline, CDR1 is ENHRY, CDR2 SYGVKD. V was cut by 7 bases and J by 1 base, with 17 bases left in between. This CDR3 contains 17 residues. The CDR3 DNA follows: TGTGCCATCACTGACAGGATAATTTTATCTGGGGCCAACGTCCTGACTTTC. Its translation is CAITDRIILSGANVLTF.

This chain uses TRBV5-4 with TRBJ2-3; maybe TRBD1 (6 bases). The CDR3 runs 17 residues. Germline-derived CDR1 and CDR2 are SGHNT and YYREEE (reference sequence). The V end lost 4 bases, the J end lost 2 bases, and 20 bases lay between the germline ends. The CDR3 DNA reads TGTGCCAGCAGCACGCCCTCGTGGGGGCGCGCCACAGATACGCAGTATTTT. Its protein product is CASSTPSWGRATDTQYF.

The chain carries TRBV25-1 and TRBJ1-2; 9 bases are a match to TRBD1. The CDR3 length is 15 residues. J was trimmed by 4 bases and V by 3 bases; bases with no gene match: 6. Per germline, CDR1 MGHDK and CDR2 SYGVNS. The CDR3 is CASSDMWTGAYGYTF. CDR3 DNA: TGTGCCAGCAGTGATATGTGGACAGGGGCCTATGGCTACACCTTC.

This clone came up a few times. This chain connects TRBV9 to TRBJ2-1, with D maybe TRBD2 (6 bases). V gave up 0 bases and J gave up 2 bases, with 6 bases separating them. The CDR3 has 14 residues. CDR1 and CDR2 (germline): SGDLS, YYNGEE. CDR3 DNA: TGTGCCAGCAGCGTAGGGGGGGCCTACAATGAGCAGTTCTTC. It translates to CASSVGGAYNEQFF.

The chain links TRBV3-1 (or the pseudogene TRBV3-2) to TRBJ2-3; D may be TRBD1 (6 bases). The CDR3 spans 19 residues. V shed 0 bases and J shed 0 bases, with 19 bases lying between them. CDR1 and CDR2 from the germline V gene are LGHDT and YNNKEL (reference sequence). DNA of the CDR3: TGTGCCAGCAGCCAAGATGGGGTGCACAGGGCCGATAGCACAGATACGCAGTATTTT. Its translation: CASSQDGVHRADSTDTQYF.

The V gene is TRBV3-1 (or the pseudogene TRBV3-2), the J gene TRBJ2-2; D call uncertain. V was clipped by 4 bases and J by 6 bases, with 12 bases between them. The germline CDR1 and CDR2 sequences are LGHDT and YNNKEL (reference sequence). This CDR3 contains 14 residues. CDR3 sequence: CASSPRLAAGELFF. CDR3 DNA sequence: TGTGCCAGCAGCCCCCGCTTAGCCGCCGGGGAGCTGTTTTTT.

The chain combines TRBV5-4 with TRBJ2-2; possibly TRBD1 for D (6 bases). This CDR3 contains 15 residues. The V and J ends lost 2 bases and 2 bases respectively, with 10 bases between them. The germline V gene encodes CDR1 SGHNT and CDR2 YYREEE (reference sequence). The CDR3 is CASSFGTRNTGELFF. In DNA, the CDR3 is TGTGCCAGCAGCTTCGGGACAAGAAACACCGGGGAGCTGTTTTTT.

This clone was recorded only once. The rearrangement links TRBV7-2 to TRBJ2-1, with 8 bases identical to TRBD2. The V and J ends lost 4 bases and 2 bases, in that order; junction bases with no gene match: 4. Germline CDR1 SGHTA, CDR2 FQGNSA. The CDR3 extends over 15 amino acids. CDR3 sequence reads: CASSSSGSAYNEQFF. For the CDR3, the DNA is TGTGCCAGCAGCTCTAGCGGGTCGGCCTACAATGAGCAGTTCTTC. Supplemented by reference TRBV7-2 and TRBJ2-1, the full variable domain reads GAGVSQSPSNKVTEKGKDVELRCDPISGHTALYWYRQSLGQGLEFLIYFQGNSAPDKSGLPSDRFSAERTGGSVSTLTIQRTQQEDSAVYLCASSSSGSAYNEQFFGPGTRLTVL.

As DNA, the CDR3 is TGTGCCAGCAGCCAAGATCTTCTAGCGGGGGGACGCACAGATACGCAGTATTTT. It is translated as CASSQDLLAGGRTDTQYF. The rearrangement joins TRBV3-1 (or the pseudogene TRBV3-2) to TRBJ2-3, with 11 bases lining up with TRBD2. The CDR3 loop spans 18 amino acids. J lost 1 base, V lost 0 bases, and 6 bases had no gene match. Germline V gene sequence: CDR1 LGHDT, CDR2 YNNKEL (reference sequence).

The J gene is TRBJ2-3, the V gene TRBV9; no definite D call. The CDR3 has 15 residues. The V and J ends lost 4 bases and 0 bases respectively, with 12 bases between them. From germline, CDR1 is SGDLS and CDR2 YYNGEE. CDR3 loop: CASSPRHASTDTQYF. DNA of the CDR3: TGTGCCAGCAGCCCTCGACACGCTAGCACAGATACGCAGTATTTT.

The chain links TRBV5-4 to TRBJ2-1; 10 bases align to TRBD2. Germline V gene data show CDR1 as SGHNT and CDR2 as YYREEE (reference sequence). V shed 4 bases and J 6 bases; nucleotides not matched to a gene: 10. This CDR3 is built from 16 residues. The CDR3 protein is CASSTGGLAEFNEQFF. In DNA, the CDR3 is TGTGCCAGCAGCACCGGTGGACTAGCGGAGTTCAATGAGCAGTTCTTC.

This clone was seen just once. The chain uses TRBV28 and TRBJ2-2; D remains unclear. V lost 1 base, J lost 6 bases, and 3 bases lay in between. Germline CDR1 and CDR2: MDHEN and SYDVKM. CDR3 length: 12 residues. DNA for the CDR3: TGTGCCAGCAGTTTATTCGCCGGGGAGCTGTTTTTT. Protein sequence: CASSLFAGELFF.

The chain is built from TRBV6-5 and TRBJ1-1; 7 bases are shared with TRBD1. CDR1 is MNHEY, CDR2 SVGAGI, per germline. The V gene end was trimmed by 7 bases and the J gene end by 2 bases; junction bases not matched to a gene: 4. The CDR3 runs to 13 residues. CDR3 nucleotide sequence: TGTGCCAGCATGACAGGGTCAAACACTGAAGCTTTCTTT. This sequence encodes CASMTGSNTEAFF.

The rearrangement links TRBV5-1 to TRBJ2-7, with TRBD1 matching over 8 bases. The trim removed 0 bases at V and 4 bases at J, leaving 6 bases unmatched. This CDR3 contains 15 residues. The V gene's germline CDR1 is SGHRS and CDR2 YFSETQ. In DNA, the CDR3 is TGCGCCAGCAGCTTGGGACAGGGGCCGGTGTACGAGCAGTACTTC. It specifies CASSLGQGPVYEQYF.

V and J are TRBV3-1 (or the pseudogene TRBV3-2) and TRBJ2-7; 11 positions agree with TRBD2. Germline assignment: CDR1 LGHDT and CDR2 YNNKEL (reference sequence). V gave up 1 base and J gave up 6 bases; unmatched junction bases: 5. This CDR3 spans 15 amino acids. The CDR3 sequence is CASSQVLAGVGEQYF. CDR3 DNA sequence: TGTGCCAGCAGCCAAGTACTAGCGGGGGTCGGCGAGCAGTACTTC.

The genes are TRBV2 and TRBJ2-5; D is uncertain. V lost 2 bases, J lost 0 bases, and 7 bases lay in between. Germline V gene sequence: CDR1 SNHLY, CDR2 FYNNEI. The CDR3 covers 14 residues. The CDR3 spells CASSELVYQETQYF. The CDR3 DNA reads as TGTGCCAGCAGTGAACTTGTGTACCAAGAGACCCAGTACTTC.

This chain joins TRBV19 and TRBJ2-1; D might be TRBD2 (5 bases). Germline V CDR1 and CDR2: LNHDA, SQIVND (reference sequence). This CDR3 has 14 residues. V was trimmed by 4 bases and J by 4 bases, leaving 11 bases between them. The CDR3 DNA follows: TGTGCCAGTAGTACGGACTCGCTATACAATGAGCAGTTCTTC. Translation gives CASSTDSLYNEQFF.

The V call is TRBV7-9, the J call TRBJ2-2, with a tentative D call TRBD1 (6 bases). Trimming took 8 bases from V and 1 from J, leaving 11 bases between them. The CDR3 is 14 amino acids. Germline V gives CDR1 SEHNR, CDR2 FQNEAQ (reference sequence). The DNA of the CDR3 is TGTGCCAGCCCGCCGGGACAGAACACCGGGGAGCTGTTTTTT. Amino acids: CASPPGQNTGELFF.

The chain combines TRBV30 with TRBJ2-7; D is unresolved. CDR3 length: 12 amino acids. Germline lookup yields CDR1 GTSNPN and CDR2 SVGIG (reference sequence). V lost 2 bases, J lost 6 bases, and 11 bases lay in between. The CDR3 DNA is TGTGCCTGGAGTCCCTCATTAGCCGAGCAGTACTTC. This gives the protein CAWSPSLAEQYF.

This clone was observed a handful of times. This chain joins TRBV7-6 and TRBJ2-7, with TRBD2 matching 8 bases. V was clipped by 5 bases and J by 3 bases; unmatched bases: 9. CDR3 length: 15 residues. Germline V lookup: CDR1 SGHVS, CDR2 FNYEAQ. The DNA for the CDR3 is TGTGCCAGCAGCCCCACAGCGGGAGCGGTCTACGAGCAGTACTTC. Its protein product is CASSPTAGAVYEQYF. Using reference TRBV7-6 and TRBJ2-7 for the parts outside the CDR3, the full variable domain is GAGVSQSPRYKVTKRGQDVALRCDPISGHVSLYWYRQALGQGPEFLTYFNYEAQQDKSGLPNDRFSAERPEGSISTLTIQRTEQRDSAMYRCASSPTAGAVYEQYFGPGTRLTVT.

The CDR3 loop is CASSGNRGEQYF. The CDR3 nucleotides read TGTGCCAGCTCAGGGAACAGGGGCGAGCAGTACTTC. J is TRBJ2-7 and V is TRBV6-5; 7 nucleotides line up with TRBD1. The length of the CDR3 is 12 residues. Germline V gene data show CDR1 as MNHEY and CDR2 as SVGAGI. Trimming removed 8 bases from V and 6 bases from J; junction bases left unmatched: 7.

The rearrangement links TRBV7-9 to TRBJ2-1; D perhaps matches TRBD2 (6 bases). V lost 5 bases, J lost 15 bases, and 29 bases lay in between. Germline loops: CDR1 SEHNR, CDR2 FQNEAQ (reference sequence). This CDR3 has 16 residues. The CDR3 loop reads CASSQSGAGSILGRFF. The CDR3 region has the DNA TGTGCCAGCAGCCAATCCGGAGCGGGCAGCATCCTTGGGCGGTTCTTC.

In its sample, this clone was seen a few times. V gene TRBV5-1 combines with J gene TRBJ2-7, with a tentative D call TRBD1 (5 bases). This CDR3 region has 11 residues. Germline CDR1 SGHRS, CDR2 YFSETQ. The V end was cut by 6 bases, the J end by 4 bases, with 8 bases between. The DNA for the CDR3 is TGCGCCAGCACAACAGGATACGAGCAGTACTTC. Residues: CASTTGYEQYF.

V and J are TRBV11-3 and TRBJ2-2; possibly TRBD1 for D (5 bases). The V end lost 5 bases, the J end lost 1 base, and 8 bases lay between the germline ends. The CDR3 has 14 amino acids. Germline V gene lookup returns CDR1 SGHNT and CDR2 YENEEA. The CDR3 sequence: CASSPTGNTGELFF. CDR3 bases: TGTGCCAGCAGCCCAACAGGGAACACCGGGGAGCTGTTTTTT.